The entry below describes one TCR beta chain. It lacks a known antigen. Per-base qualities were not stored, and no clone one base away is much larger. Receptor amplification or capture employed RT-PCR. Reads for this sample came from an Illumina HiSeq 2500. TCRdb reprocessed the public reads (quality trimming at Q25 with fastp, clone calling with MiXCR) and kept in-frame beta chains. Identical CDR3 proteins give one entry, which carries the most common genes and DNA. This sample is represented by 500,000 or so distinct CDR3 sequences; about 17% of them were singletons. Less than 4% of the sample comes from the top ten. This record comes from a study of response to subunit inactivated influenza vaccine (dated by TCRdb to the late 2010s). With respect to the entire study: The study used deep quantitative T cell receptor repertoire profiling to track responses to a trivalent subunit inactivated influenza vaccine. Broader findings and caveats from the paper: According to the authors, only a limited number of new T cells may be recruited by each seasonal influenza vaccination.

Deletion took 3 bases off V and 2 bases off J, with a span of 7 bases between the germline ends. The CDR3 numbers 13 residues from cysteine through phenylalanine. Only the CDR3 part of the read is kept: 39 bases, read in frame from the first base. The chain was built from TRBV12-3 or TRBV12-4 and TRBJ2-5; too little of a D gene remains to name it. This sample comprised CD4+ T cells sorted from PBMCs, obtained less than 25 months after vaccination. The receptor was isolated from a man in his fifties or sixties who received an inactivated influenza vaccine. Donor details come from another sample of the same person, matched by shared clones. The CDR3: CASSLIRQETQYF. The bases read TGTGCCAGCAGTTTGATCAGACAAGAGACCCAGTACTTC.